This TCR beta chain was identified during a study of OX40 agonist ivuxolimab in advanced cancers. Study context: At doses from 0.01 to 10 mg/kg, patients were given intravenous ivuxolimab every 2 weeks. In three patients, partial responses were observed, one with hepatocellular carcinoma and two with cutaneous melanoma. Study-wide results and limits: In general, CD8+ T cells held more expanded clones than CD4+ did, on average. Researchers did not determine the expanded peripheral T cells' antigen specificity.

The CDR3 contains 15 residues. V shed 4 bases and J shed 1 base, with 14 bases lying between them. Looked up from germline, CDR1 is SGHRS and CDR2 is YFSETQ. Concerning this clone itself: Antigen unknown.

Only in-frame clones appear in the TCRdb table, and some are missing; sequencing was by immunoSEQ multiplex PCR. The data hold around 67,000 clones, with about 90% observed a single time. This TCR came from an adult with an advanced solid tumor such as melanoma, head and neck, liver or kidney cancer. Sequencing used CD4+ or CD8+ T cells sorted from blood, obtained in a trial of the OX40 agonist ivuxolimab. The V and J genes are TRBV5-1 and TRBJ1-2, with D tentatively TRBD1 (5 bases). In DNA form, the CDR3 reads TGCGCCAGCAGCCCTATGACAGAGGATAACTATGGCTACACCTTC. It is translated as CASSPMTEDNYGYTF.